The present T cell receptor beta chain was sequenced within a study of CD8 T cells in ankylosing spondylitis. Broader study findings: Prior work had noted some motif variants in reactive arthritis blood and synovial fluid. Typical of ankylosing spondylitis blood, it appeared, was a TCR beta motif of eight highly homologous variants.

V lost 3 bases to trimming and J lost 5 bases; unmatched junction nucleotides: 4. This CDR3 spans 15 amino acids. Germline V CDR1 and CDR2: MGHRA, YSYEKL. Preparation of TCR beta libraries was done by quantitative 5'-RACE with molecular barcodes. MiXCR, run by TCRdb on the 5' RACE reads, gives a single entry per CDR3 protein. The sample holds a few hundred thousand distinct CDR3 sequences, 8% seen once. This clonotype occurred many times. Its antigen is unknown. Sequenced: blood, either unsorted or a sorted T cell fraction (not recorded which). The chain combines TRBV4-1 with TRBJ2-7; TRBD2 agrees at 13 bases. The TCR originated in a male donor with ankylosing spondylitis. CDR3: CASSHRLAGGHEQYF. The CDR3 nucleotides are TGCGCCAGCAGCCATCGACTAGCGGGAGGCCACGAGCAGTACTTC.